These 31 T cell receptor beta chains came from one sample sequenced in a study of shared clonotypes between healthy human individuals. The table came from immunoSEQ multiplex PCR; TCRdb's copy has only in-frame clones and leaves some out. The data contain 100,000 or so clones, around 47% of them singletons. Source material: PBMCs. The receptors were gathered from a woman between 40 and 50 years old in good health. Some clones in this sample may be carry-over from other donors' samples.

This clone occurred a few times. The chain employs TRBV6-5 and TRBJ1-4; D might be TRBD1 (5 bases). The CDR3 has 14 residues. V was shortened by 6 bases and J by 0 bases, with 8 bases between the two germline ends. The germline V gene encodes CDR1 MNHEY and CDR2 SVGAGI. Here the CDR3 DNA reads TGTGCCAGCAGCTACAGGACAACTAATGAAAAACTGTTTTTT. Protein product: CASSYRTTNEKLFF.

Written as DNA, the CDR3 is TGTGCCAGCAGCACATCCCGTGGGGGACGTCCCCAAGAGACCCAGTACTTC. Its protein is CASSTSRGGRPQETQYF. The genes are TRBV21-1 and TRBJ2-5. TRBV21-1 is deemed a pseudogene. The CDR3 sequence is 17 residues long.

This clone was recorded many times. CDR3 nucleotides: TGCAGCGTTGACAGAGACTATGGCTACACCTTC. This codes for CSVDRDYGYTF. The rearrangement uses TRBV29-1 and TRBJ1-2; D not resolved. The germline V and J ends were trimmed by 3 bases and 3 bases, with 5 bases remaining between them. Germline values: CDR1 SQVTM, CDR2 ANQGSEA. This CDR3 region has 11 residues.

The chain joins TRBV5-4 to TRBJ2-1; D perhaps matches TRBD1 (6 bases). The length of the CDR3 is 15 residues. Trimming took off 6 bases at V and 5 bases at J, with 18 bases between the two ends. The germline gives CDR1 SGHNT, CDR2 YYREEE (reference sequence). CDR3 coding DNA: TGTGCCAGCAAGTCAGGGGTGGCGAACGACAATGAGCAGTTCTTC. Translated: CASKSGVANDNEQFF.

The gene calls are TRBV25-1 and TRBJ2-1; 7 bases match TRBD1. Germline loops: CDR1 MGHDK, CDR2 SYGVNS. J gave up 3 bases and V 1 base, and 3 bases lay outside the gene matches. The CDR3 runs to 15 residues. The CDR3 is CASSESGQDYNEQFF. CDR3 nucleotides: TGTGCCAGCAGTGAATCTGGACAGGACTACAATGAGCAGTTCTTC.

Here the CDR3 reads CASSHGWATEAFF. DNA of the CDR3: TGTGCCAGCAGCCACGGGTGGGCCACTGAAGCTTTCTTT. This chain links TRBV4-2 with TRBJ1-1; D ambiguous. There are 13 residues in the CDR3. V was clipped by 3 bases and J by 4 bases, with 9 bases between them. The germline gives CDR1 LGHNA, CDR2 YNFKEQ.

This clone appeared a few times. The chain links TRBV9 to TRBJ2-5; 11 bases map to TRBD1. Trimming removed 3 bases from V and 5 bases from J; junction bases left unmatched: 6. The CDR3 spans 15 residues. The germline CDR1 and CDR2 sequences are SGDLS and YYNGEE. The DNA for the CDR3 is TGTGCCAGCAGCGACCGGACAGGGGGCGGCGAGACCCAGTACTTC. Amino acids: CASSDRTGGGETQYF.

CDR3 nucleotide sequence: TGTGCCAGAAGCTTTCCCCGACAGGGGCCCTACGAGCAGTACTTC. Protein sequence: CARSFPRQGPYEQYF. The gene calls are TRBV5-3 and TRBJ2-7; 8 nucleotides match TRBD1. TRBV5-3 is known as an ORF, though its function is uncertain. The V gene end was trimmed by 2 bases and the J gene end by 2 bases; junction bases not matched to a gene: 6. The CDR3 loop spans 15 amino acids.

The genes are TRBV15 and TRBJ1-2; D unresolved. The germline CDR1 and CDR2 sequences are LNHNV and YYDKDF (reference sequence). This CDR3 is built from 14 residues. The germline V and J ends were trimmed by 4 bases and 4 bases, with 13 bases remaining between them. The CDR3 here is CATSTGGVTYGYTF. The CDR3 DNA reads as TGTGCCACCAGCACTGGCGGGGTCACCTATGGCTACACCTTC.

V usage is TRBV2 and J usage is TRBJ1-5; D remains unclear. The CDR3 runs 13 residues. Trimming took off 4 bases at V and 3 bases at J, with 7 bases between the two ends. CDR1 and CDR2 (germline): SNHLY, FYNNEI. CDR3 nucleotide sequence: TGTGCCAGCAGTGGGGATCTCAATCAGCCCCAGCATTTT. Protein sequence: CASSGDLNQPQHF.

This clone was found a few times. The CDR3 DNA follows: TGTGCCAGCTCACCACGTAACTTTAACTACGAGCAGTACTTC. Amino acids: CASSPRNFNYEQYF. The chain couples TRBV18 to TRBJ2-7; D gene uncertain. The germline V gene has CDR1 KGHSH and CDR2 LQKENI. This CDR3 has 14 amino acids. Trimming shortened V by 1 base and J by 3 bases, and 10 bases separated the two germline ends.

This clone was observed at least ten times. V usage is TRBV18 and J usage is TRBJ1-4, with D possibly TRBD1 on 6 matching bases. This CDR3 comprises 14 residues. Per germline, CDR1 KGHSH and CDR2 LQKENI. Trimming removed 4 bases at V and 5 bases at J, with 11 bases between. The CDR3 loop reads CASSLRQENEKLFF. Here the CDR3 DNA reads TGTGCCAGCTCACTACGACAGGAAAATGAAAAACTGTTTTTT.

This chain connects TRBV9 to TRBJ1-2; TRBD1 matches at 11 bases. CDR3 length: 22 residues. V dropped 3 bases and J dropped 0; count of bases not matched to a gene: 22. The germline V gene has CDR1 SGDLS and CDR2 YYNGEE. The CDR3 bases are TGTGCCAGCAGCGGTCCACGCTGGACAGGGGGCACCCCGGAACAAGCTAACTATGGCTACACCTTC. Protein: CASSGPRWTGGTPEQANYGYTF.

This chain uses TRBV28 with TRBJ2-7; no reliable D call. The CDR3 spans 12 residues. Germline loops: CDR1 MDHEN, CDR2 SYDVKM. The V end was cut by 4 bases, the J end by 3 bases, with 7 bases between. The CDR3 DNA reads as TGTGCCAGCAGTTCTCCCGACTACGAGCAGTACTTC. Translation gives CASSSPDYEQYF. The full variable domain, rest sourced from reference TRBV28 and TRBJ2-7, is DVKVTQSSRYLVKRTGEKVFLECVQDMDHENMFWYRQDPGLGLRLIYFSYDVKMKEKGDIPEGYSVSREKKERFSLILESASTNQTSMYLCASSSPDYEQYFGPGTRLTVT.

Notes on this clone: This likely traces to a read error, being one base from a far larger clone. CDR3 nucleotide sequence: TGTGCCAGCAGCTTAGTTGTGAACACTGAAGCTTTCTTT. This sequence encodes CASSLVVNTEAFF. The chain recombines TRBV11-2 with TRBJ1-1; D is unclear. This CDR3 region has 13 residues. V lost 1 base, J lost 0 bases, and 3 bases lay in between. Per the germline V gene, CDR1 is SGHAT and CDR2 is FQNNGV.

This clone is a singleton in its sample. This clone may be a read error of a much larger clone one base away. The CDR3 nucleotides read TGTGCCAGCACGGACAGGGGGGTCCGGTACTTC. It translates to CASTDRGVRYF. The chain employs TRBV18 and TRBJ2-5, with 10 positions matching TRBD1. V gave up 8 bases and J gave up 13 bases; unmatched junction bases: 7. The CDR3 runs to 11 residues. CDR1 KGHSH and CDR2 LQKENI come from the germline V gene.

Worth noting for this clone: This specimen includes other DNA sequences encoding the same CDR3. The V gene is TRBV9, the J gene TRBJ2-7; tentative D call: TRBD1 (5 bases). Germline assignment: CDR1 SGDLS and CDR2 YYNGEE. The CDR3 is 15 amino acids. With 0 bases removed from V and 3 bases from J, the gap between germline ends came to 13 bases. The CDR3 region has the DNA TGTGCCAGCAGCGTAGGCCCCGACAGAGACTACGAGCAGTACTTC. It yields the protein CASSVGPDRDYEQYF.

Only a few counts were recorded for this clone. In DNA form, the CDR3 reads TGTGCCCCCGAACAGGCCGCTGAAGCTTTCTTT. Its protein product is CAPEQAAEAFF. The chain links TRBV30 to TRBJ1-1; possibly TRBD1 for D (5 bases). CDR3 size: 11 residues. Per germline, CDR1 GTSNPN and CDR2 SVGIG (reference sequence). The V and J ends lost 8 bases and 6 bases respectively, with 13 bases between them.

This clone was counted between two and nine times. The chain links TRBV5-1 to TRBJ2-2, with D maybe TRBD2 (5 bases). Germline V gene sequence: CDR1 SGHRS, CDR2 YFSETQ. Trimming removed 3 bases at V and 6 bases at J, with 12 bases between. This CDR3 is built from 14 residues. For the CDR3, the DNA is TGCGCCAGCAGCTATGACCTAGCATCCGGGGAGCTGTTTTTT. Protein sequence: CASSYDLASGELFF.

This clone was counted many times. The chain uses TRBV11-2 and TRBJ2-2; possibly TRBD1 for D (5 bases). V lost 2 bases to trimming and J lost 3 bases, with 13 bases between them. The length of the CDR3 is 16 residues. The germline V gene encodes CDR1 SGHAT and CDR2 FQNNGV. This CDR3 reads CASSLNPGRDTGELFF. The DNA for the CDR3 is TGTGCCAGCAGCTTAAACCCAGGCAGGGACACCGGGGAGCTGTTTTTT.

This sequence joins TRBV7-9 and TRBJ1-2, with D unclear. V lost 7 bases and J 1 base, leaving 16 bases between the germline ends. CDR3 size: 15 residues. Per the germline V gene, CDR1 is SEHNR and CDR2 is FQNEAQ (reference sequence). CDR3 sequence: CASTPNSRNNYGYTF. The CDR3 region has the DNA TGTGCCAGCACCCCGAACAGCCGCAATAACTATGGCTACACCTTC.

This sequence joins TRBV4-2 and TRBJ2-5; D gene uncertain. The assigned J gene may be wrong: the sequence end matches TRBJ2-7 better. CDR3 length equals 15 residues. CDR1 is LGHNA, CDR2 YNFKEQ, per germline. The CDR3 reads CASSRSESSSYEQYF. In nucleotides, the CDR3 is TGTGCCAGCAGCCGAAGCGAGTCCTCCTCCTACGAGCAGTACTTC.

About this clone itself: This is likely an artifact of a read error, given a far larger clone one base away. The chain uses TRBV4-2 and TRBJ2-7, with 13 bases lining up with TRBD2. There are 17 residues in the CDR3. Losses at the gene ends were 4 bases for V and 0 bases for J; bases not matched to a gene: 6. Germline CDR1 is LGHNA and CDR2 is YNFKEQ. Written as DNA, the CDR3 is TGTGCCAGCAGCCCGAGACTAGCGGGAGGTTACTCCTACGAGCAGTACTTC. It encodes CASSPRLAGGYSYEQYF.

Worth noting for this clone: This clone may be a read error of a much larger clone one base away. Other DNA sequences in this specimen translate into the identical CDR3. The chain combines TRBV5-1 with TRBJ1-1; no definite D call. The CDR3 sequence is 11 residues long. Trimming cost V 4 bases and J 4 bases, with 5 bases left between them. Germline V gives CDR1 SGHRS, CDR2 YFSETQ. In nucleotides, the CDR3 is TGCGCCAGCAGCCTGGGCACTGAAGCTTTCTTT. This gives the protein CASSLGTEAFF.

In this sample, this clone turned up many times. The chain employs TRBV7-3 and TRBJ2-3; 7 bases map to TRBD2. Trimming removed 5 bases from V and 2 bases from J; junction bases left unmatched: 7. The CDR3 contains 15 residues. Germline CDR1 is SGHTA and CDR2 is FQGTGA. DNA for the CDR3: TGTGCCAGCAGCCTTTTAGCGGGTTTCACAGATACGCAGTATTTT. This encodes CASSLLAGFTDTQYF.

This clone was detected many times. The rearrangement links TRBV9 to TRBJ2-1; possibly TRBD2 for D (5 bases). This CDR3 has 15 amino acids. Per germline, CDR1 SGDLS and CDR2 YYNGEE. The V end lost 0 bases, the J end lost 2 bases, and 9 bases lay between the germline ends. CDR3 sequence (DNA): TGTGCCAGCAGCGTAGATGAGGGAGCCTACAATGAGCAGTTCTTC. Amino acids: CASSVDEGAYNEQFF.

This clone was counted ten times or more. The chain's CDR3 is CASSAGSSYNEQFF. The CDR3 bases are TGTGCCAGCAGCGCGGGTAGCTCCTACAATGAGCAGTTCTTC. V and J are TRBV9 and TRBJ2-1; D is unclear. CDR1 SGDLS and CDR2 YYNGEE come from the germline V gene. Deletions cut 3 bases from V and 0 bases from J, with 7 bases between. This CDR3 is 14 amino acids long.

CDR3: CASSLLGAGDTGELFF. In DNA, the CDR3 is TGTGCCAGCAGCCTATTGGGGGCAGGGGACACCGGGGAGCTGTTTTTT. The rearrangement uses TRBV11-2 and TRBJ2-2, with a weak D call TRBD1 (6 bases). The V end was cut by 5 bases, the J end by 3 bases, with 16 bases between. From germline, CDR1 is SGHAT and CDR2 FQNNGV. The CDR3 contains 16 residues.

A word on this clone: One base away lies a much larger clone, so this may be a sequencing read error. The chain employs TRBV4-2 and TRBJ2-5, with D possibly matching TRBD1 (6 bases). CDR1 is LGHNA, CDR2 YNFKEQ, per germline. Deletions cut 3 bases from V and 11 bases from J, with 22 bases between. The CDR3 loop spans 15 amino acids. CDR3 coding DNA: TGTGCCAGCAGCCAGTTGGGGGACAAGACCTACGGGCAGTACTTC. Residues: CASSQLGDKTYGQYF.

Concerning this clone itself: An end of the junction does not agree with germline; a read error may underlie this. CDR3 residues: CAASRDMGSNYGYTF. The CDR3 DNA reads TGTGCCGCCAGCAGAGATATGGGATCTAACTATGGCTACACCTTC. V usage is TRBV15 and J usage is TRBJ1-2, with D uncertain. The germline V gene encodes CDR1 LNHNV and CDR2 YYDKDF (reference sequence). The CDR3 is 15 amino acids.

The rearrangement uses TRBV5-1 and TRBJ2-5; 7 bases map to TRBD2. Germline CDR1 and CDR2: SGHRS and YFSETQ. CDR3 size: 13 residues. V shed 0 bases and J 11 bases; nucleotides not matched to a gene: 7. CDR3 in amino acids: CASSLAVGREQYF. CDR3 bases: TGCGCCAGCAGCTTGGCCGTAGGGCGGGAGCAGTACTTC.